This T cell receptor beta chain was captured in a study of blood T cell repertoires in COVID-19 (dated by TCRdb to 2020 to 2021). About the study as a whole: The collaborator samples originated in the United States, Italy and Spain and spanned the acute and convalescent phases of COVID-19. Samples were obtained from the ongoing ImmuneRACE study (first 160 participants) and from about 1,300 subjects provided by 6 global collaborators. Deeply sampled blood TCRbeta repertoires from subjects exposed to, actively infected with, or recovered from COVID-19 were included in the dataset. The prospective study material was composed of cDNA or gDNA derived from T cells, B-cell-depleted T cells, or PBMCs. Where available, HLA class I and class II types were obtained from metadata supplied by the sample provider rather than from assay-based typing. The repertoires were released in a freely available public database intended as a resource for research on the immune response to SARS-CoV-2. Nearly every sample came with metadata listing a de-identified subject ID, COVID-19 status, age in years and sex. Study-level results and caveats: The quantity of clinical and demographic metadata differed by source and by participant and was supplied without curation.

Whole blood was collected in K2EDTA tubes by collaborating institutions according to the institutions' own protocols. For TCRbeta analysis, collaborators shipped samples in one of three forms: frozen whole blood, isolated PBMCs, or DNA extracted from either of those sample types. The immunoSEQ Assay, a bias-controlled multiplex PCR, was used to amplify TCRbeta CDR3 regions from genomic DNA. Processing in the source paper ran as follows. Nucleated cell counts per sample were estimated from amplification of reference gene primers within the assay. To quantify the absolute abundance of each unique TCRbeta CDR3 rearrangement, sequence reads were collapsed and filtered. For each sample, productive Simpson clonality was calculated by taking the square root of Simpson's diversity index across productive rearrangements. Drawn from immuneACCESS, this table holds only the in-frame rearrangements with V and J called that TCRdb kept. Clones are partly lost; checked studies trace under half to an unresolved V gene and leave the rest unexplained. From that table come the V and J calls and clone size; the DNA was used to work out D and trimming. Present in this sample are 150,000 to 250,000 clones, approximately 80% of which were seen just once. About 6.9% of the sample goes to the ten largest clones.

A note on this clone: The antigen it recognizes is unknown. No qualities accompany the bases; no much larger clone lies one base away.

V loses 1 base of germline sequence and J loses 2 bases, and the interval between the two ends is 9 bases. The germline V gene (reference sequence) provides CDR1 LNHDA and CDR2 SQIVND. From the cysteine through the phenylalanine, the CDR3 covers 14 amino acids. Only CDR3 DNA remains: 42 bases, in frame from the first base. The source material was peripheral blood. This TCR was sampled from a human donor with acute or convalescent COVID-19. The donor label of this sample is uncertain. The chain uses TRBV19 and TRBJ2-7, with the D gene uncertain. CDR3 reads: CASSIGQVAYEQYF. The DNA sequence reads TGTGCCAGTAGTATAGGACAAGTTGCCTACGAGCAGTACTTC.